What follows is one T cell receptor (beta chain) and its context. The germline gene is not matched at one end of the junction; a read error may be the cause. This record comes from a study of blood T cell repertoires in COVID-19. About the research overall: COVID-19 samples, acute and convalescent, were from the United States, Italy and Spain.

Using immunoSEQ multiplex PCR, the repertoire was profiled, and TCRdb retains in-frame clones only, with some absent. This sample has roughly 250,000 clones, with 75% to 90% found just once. The CDR3 contains 14 residues. Germline V gives CDR1 MDHEN, CDR2 SYDVKM. The receptor comes from a woman in her fifties or sixties who had recovered from COVID-19. V gene TRBV28 combines with J gene TRBJ1-5; maybe TRBD1 (5 bases). Input material: PBMCs or T cells enriched from blood (not recorded which). Here the CDR3 DNA reads TGTGCCAGCAGTTCGGCCCCAGGGAATCGGCCCCAGCATTTT. Its translation is CASSSAPGNRPQHF.